The 14 T cell receptor beta chains presented below share a single source sample, sequenced in a study of cytomegalovirus exposure and HLA in healthy donors. With 60 Vbeta and 13 Jbeta primers, the PCR was carried out. This table comes from immunoSEQ multiplex PCR, and its TCRdb copy is limited to in-frame clones, with some not included. Found here are some 100,000 clones, around 86% of them singletons; the top ten hold under 2.5%. The sample consisted of PBMCs. The receptor set was obtained from a woman between 25 and 40 years old in good health and CMV-seronegative.

The rearrangement joins TRBV11-2 to TRBJ2-1; perhaps TRBD2 as D (6 bases). Germline V gene data show CDR1 as SGHAT and CDR2 as FQNNGV. Trimming removed 0 bases at V and 5 bases at J, with 17 bases between. CDR3 size: 17 residues. The CDR3 here is CASSLDLVSGRDNEQFF. The DNA for the CDR3 is TGTGCCAGCAGCTTAGATTTGGTCAGCGGGCGCGACAATGAGCAGTTCTTC.

This chain links TRBV28 with TRBJ1-1, with 7 nucleotides matching TRBD1. CDR1 is MDHEN and CDR2 is SYDVKM in the germline V gene. This CDR3 is built from 14 residues. Unmatched junction bases numbered 7, after V lost 4 bases and J lost 5 bases. CDR3 residues: CASSSQGRRTEAFF. In nucleotides, the CDR3 is TGTGCCAGCAGTTCACAGGGGAGAAGGACTGAAGCTTTCTTT.

The V gene is TRBV30, the J gene TRBJ2-7, with 12 bases lining up with TRBD2. CDR1 and CDR2 from the germline V gene are GTSNPN and SVGIG (reference sequence). With 5 bases clipped from V and 6 bases from J, the junction kept 8 bases outside the gene matches. This CDR3 has 14 residues. DNA of the CDR3: TGTGCCTGGGAGAGACTAGCGGGAGAGTTCGAGCAGTACTTC. It codes for CAWERLAGEFEQYF. Together with reference TRBV30 and TRBJ2-7, the CDR3 gives the full variable domain: SQTIHQWPATLVQPVGSPLSLECTVEGTSNPNLYWYRQAAGRGLQLLFYSVGIGQISSEVPQNLSASRPQDRQFILSSKKLLLSDSGFYLCAWERLAGEFEQYFGPGTRLTVT.

The chain combines TRBV7-9 with TRBJ2-5; TRBD2 agrees at 7 bases. The junction had 8 bases not matched to a gene; V was cut back by 0 bases and J by 1 base. The CDR3 runs 17 residues. Germline values: CDR1 SEHNR, CDR2 FQNEAQ (reference sequence). The CDR3 loop is CASSLARGKWGQETQYF. In DNA, the CDR3 is TGTGCCAGCAGCTTAGCGCGGGGGAAGTGGGGCCAAGAGACCCAGTACTTC.

Concerning this clone itself: An end of the junction does not agree with germline; a read error may underlie this. The chain recombines TRBV29-1 with TRBJ2-7; 8 nucleotides line up with TRBD2. The germline gives CDR1 SQVTM, CDR2 ANQGSEA. CDR3 length: 12 amino acids. This CDR3 is CSVEDRGGEAHF. In DNA, the CDR3 is TGCAGCGTTGAAGATCGGGGGGGGGAGGCCCACTTC.

This chain joins TRBV11-3 and TRBJ2-1, with 8 positions matching TRBD1. This CDR3 has 15 amino acids. Germline assignment: CDR1 SGHNT and CDR2 YENEEA. J gave up 1 base and V 2 bases, and 1 base lay outside the gene matches. CDR3 bases: TGTGCCAGCAGCTTAACAGGGGGGTCCTACAATGAGCAGTTCTTC. This sequence encodes CASSLTGGSYNEQFF. Variable domain in full (rest from reference TRBV11-3 and TRBJ2-1): EAGVVQSPRYKIIEKKQPVAFWCNPISGHNTLYWYLQNLGQGPELLIRYENEEAVDDSQLPKDRFSAERLKGVDSTLKIQPAELGDSAVYLCASSLTGGSYNEQFFGPGTRLTVL.

V usage is TRBV11-2 and J usage is TRBJ2-7; 8 bases line up with TRBD1. Losses at the gene ends were 3 bases for V and 5 bases for J; bases not matched to a gene: 9. CDR1 is SGHAT and CDR2 is FQNNGV in the germline V gene. The CDR3 is 15 residues long. CDR3 in amino acids: CASSFPVRGRDEQYF. The CDR3 DNA sequence: TGTGCCAGCAGCTTTCCCGTCAGGGGGCGCGACGAGCAGTACTTC. The full variable domain, completed using reference TRBV11-2 and TRBJ2-7, is EAGVAQSPRYKIIEKRQSVAFWCNPISGHATLYWYQQILGQGPKLLIQFQNNGVVDDSQLPKDRFSAERLKGVDSTLKIQPAKLEDSAVYLCASSFPVRGRDEQYFGPGTRLTVT.

The chain has TRBV27 and TRBJ1-1; D gene ambiguous. This CDR3 spans 17 amino acids. From germline, CDR1 is MNHEY and CDR2 SMNVEV (reference sequence). V was pared by 4 bases and J by 3 bases, with 21 bases between. CDR3 bases: TGTGCCAGCAGTTCCGGGATGGGCCAAGGTGTGGACACTGAAGCTTTCTTT. Translated, it gives CASSSGMGQGVDTEAFF.

V usage is TRBV28 and J usage is TRBJ2-3; D gene uncertain. The V and J ends lost 2 bases and 3 bases respectively, with 9 bases between them. CDR1 is MDHEN and CDR2 is SYDVKM in the germline V gene. The CDR3 extends over 14 amino acids. CDR3 nucleotide sequence: TGTGCCAGCAGTTTAGTAAGTGAGACAGATACGCAGTATTTT. This gives the protein CASSLVSETDTQYF.

The chain employs TRBV29-1 and TRBJ2-2; D may be TRBD1 (6 bases). CDR1 is SQVTM and CDR2 is ANQGSEA in the germline V gene. Trimming left V 6 bases short and J 1 base short, with 12 bases between. This CDR3 spans 14 amino acids. For the CDR3, the DNA is TGCAGCGTCAGCAGGGGCCGGAACACCGGGGAGCTGTTTTTT. Protein sequence: CSVSRGRNTGELFF.

With respect to this clone: One junction end does not reproduce the germline sequence, and a read error may be involved. The V and J genes are TRBV14 and TRBJ1-2, with D possibly matching TRBD1 (5 bases). The CDR3 runs 14 residues. In germline, CDR1 is SGHDN, CDR2 FVKESK. This CDR3 is CASSRTRQIYGCTF. CDR3 sequence (DNA): TGTGCCAGCAGCCGAACACGACAGATATATGGCTGCACCTTC.

The chain combines TRBV19 with TRBJ2-7; 7 positions match TRBD2. CDR1 LNHDA and CDR2 SQIVND come from the germline V gene (reference sequence). V gave up 3 bases and J gave up 2 bases; unmatched junction bases: 4. The CDR3 has 14 residues. The CDR3 sequence: CASSIGLDPYEQYF. For the CDR3, the DNA is TGTGCCAGTAGTATTGGACTAGACCCCTACGAGCAGTACTTC.

The V gene is TRBV7-2, the J gene TRBJ2-1, with D hard to call. CDR1 and CDR2 from the germline V gene are SGHTA and FQGNSA. The ends were cut back, 0 bases at V and 9 bases at J, with 12 bases in the middle. CDR3 length equals 14 residues. The CDR3 sequence: CASSLARLAGEQFF. The CDR3 nucleotides read TGTGCCAGCAGCTTAGCCCGGTTAGCTGGTGAGCAGTTCTTC.

The V gene is TRBV4-2, the J gene TRBJ2-6; TRBD1 matches 7 bases. V trimming: 3 bases; J trimming: 4 bases; junction bases outside the gene matches: 12. Germline CDR1 and CDR2: LGHNA and YNFKEQ. The CDR3 loop spans 18 amino acids. CDR3 sequence (DNA): TGTGCCAGCAGCCAGGTGGCTCTCCGACAGGGAGGGGCCAACGTCCTGACTTTC. It encodes CASSQVALRQGGANVLTF.